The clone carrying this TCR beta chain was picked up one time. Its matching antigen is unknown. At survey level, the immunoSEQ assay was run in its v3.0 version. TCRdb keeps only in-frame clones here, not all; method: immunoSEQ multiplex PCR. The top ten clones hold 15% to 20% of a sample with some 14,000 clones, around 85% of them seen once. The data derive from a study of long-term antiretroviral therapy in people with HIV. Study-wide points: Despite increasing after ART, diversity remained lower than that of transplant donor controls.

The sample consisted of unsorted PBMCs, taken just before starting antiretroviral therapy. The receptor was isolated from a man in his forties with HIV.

The CDR3 DNA reads as TGTGCCAGTTCTATCGGCAGGGCCCCCAATCAGCCCCAGCATTTT. Protein: CASSIGRAPNQPQHF. V and J are TRBV6-5 and TRBJ1-5, with a possible D match to TRBD1 (5 bases). The CDR3 runs 15 residues. Germline values: CDR1 MNHEY, CDR2 SVGAGI. The ends were cut back, 9 bases at V and 3 bases at J, with 18 bases in the middle.